This T cell receptor beta chain came from a study of OX40 agonist ivuxolimab in advanced cancers. Patients who had autoimmune disease history or got systemic immunosuppression were left out. On cycle 4 day 1 and cycle 7 day 1, as well as at baseline, blood was sampled. The table came from immunoSEQ multiplex PCR; TCRdb's copy has only in-frame clones and leaves some out. The sample lists 100,000 or so clones, about nine tenths seen once, with 1.5% to 2.5% in the top ten. The V gene's germline CDR1 is LNHNV and CDR2 YYDKDF (reference sequence). The length of the CDR3 is 13 residues. Trimming removed 5 bases at V and 6 bases at J, with 14 bases between.

This clonotype was sampled from an adult with an advanced solid tumor such as melanoma, head and neck, liver or kidney cancer. This chain links TRBV15 with TRBJ2-7; tentative D call: TRBD2 (5 bases). The sample consisted of CD4+ or CD8+ T cells sorted from blood, taken in a trial of the OX40 agonist ivuxolimab. CDR3 region: CATSSRGAAEQYF. The CDR3 DNA reads as TGTGCCACCAGCTCTCGAGGAGCGGCCGAGCAGTACTTC.